One TCR beta chain is described in this entry. The CDR3 has 14 amino acids. The germline V gene encodes CDR1 ENHRY and CDR2 SYGVKD. Trimming removed 6 bases from V and 0 bases from J; junction bases left unmatched: 2. This table comes from immunoSEQ multiplex PCR, and its TCRdb copy is limited to in-frame clones, with some not included. Of under 100,000 clones listed, 90% to 95% are singletons. The data were obtained in a study of T cell changes during pregnancy in multiple sclerosis. This chain uses TRBV10-3 with TRBJ2-1, with 7 bases matching TRBD1. This specimen consisted of peripheral blood, obtained in the second trimester of pregnancy. This receptor was identified in a female donor with multiple sclerosis, enrolled in a pregnancy study. The CDR3 spells CAISRDSSYNEQFF. DNA for the CDR3: TGTGCCATCAGCCGGGACAGCTCCTACAATGAGCAGTTCTTC.